Listed below are T cell receptor beta chains from one sample, sequenced in a study of cytomegalovirus exposure and HLA in healthy donors. Profiled with immunoSEQ multiplex PCR; TCRdb holds only in-frame clones, not every one. The sample shows about 170,000 clones, around 80% of them seen only once. The sample taken for sequencing was PBMCs. The receptors shown here come from a woman aged 45-59 years in good health and CMV-seropositive. Each CDR3 is given with its conserved first and last residue. A D gene is named only where the DNA matches it firmly. Some rows mark clone size as missing; the rest say once, few, many or name a class of expanded clone.

V	length	D	size	J	CDR3	DNA
TRBV19	17	TRBD1	-	TRBJ1-1	CASSIVRGTGANTEAFF	TGTGCCAGTAGTATAGTAAGGGGGACAGGGGCGAACACTGAAGCTTTCTTT
TRBV27	16	-	-	TRBJ2-1	CASSPGGLLVARSKFF	TGTGCCAGCAGTCCAGGGGGACTCCTAGTCGCCCGATCGAAGTTCTTC
TRBV29-1	15	TRBD2	-	TRBJ2-3	CSVDGEAGGTDTQYF	TGCAGCGTTGATGGAGAAGCGGGGGGGACAGATACGCAGTATTTT
TRBV6-5	14	-	once	TRBJ2-5	CASSLSDIRGTQYF	TGTGCCAGCAGCTTATCGGACATAAGGGGGACCCAGTACTTC
TRBV5-4	15	TRBD2	-	TRBJ2-7	CASRLGTSGSYEQYF	TGTGCCAGCAGGCTCGGGACTAGCGGGTCCTACGAGCAGTACTTC
TRBV7-9	16	TRBD2	-	TRBJ2-1	CASSSGSGKGVNEQFF	TGTGCCAGCAGCTCCGGTAGCGGGAAGGGAGTCAATGAGCAGTTCTTC
TRBV7-8	14	-	-	TRBJ2-5	CASGAVGGPETQYF	TGTGCCAGCGGAGCTGTTGGGGGCCCGGAGACCCAGTACTTC
TRBV5-4	16	-	-	TRBJ2-3	CASSPMSDTSTDTQYF	TGTGCCAGCAGCCCGATGTCGGACACTAGCACAGATACGCAGTATTTT
TRBV9	15	TRBD1	-	TRBJ2-1	CASSVDLTGANEQFF	TGTGCCAGCAGCGTAGACCTGACAGGGGCCAATGAGCAGTTCTTC
TRBV6-5	14	-	-	TRBJ1-2	CASSYRGGSYGYTF	TGTGCCAGCAGTTACCGGGGGGGGAGCTATGGCTACACCTTC
TRBV5-1	16	TRBD2	-	TRBJ2-1	CASSLLTSGSHNEQFF	TGCGCCAGCAGCTTGCTGACTAGCGGGAGCCACAATGAGCAGTTCTTC
TRBV5-6	15	-	-	TRBJ1-2	CASSPRTALHRGYTF	TGTGCCAGCAGCCCTAGGACAGCCCTCCATAGGGGCTACACCTTC
TRBV29-1	10	-	-	TRBJ2-1	CSVESGQRIF	TGCAGCGTTGAATCCGGACAACGTATCTTC
TRBV5-4	14	-	-	TRBJ2-7	CASSLDTGRYEQYF	TGTGCCAGCAGCTTGGACACAGGTCGCTACGAGCAGTACTTC
TRBV5-6	15	TRBD1	-	TRBJ2-3	CASSFRQGARDTQYF	TGTGCCAGCAGCTTCCGACAGGGGGCCAGAGATACGCAGTATTTT
TRBV2	14	TRBD1	-	TRBJ2-7	CASSGRDRPYEQYF	TGTGCCAGCAGTGGGAGGGACAGGCCCTACGAGCAGTACTTC
TRBV7-6	15	TRBD2	-	TRBJ2-3	CASSLLAGVADTQYF	TGTGCCAGCAGCTTACTAGCGGGAGTGGCGGATACGCAGTATTTT
TRBV6-6	16	TRBD2	-	TRBJ2-7	CASSWALAGSTYEQYF	TGTGCCAGCAGTTGGGCCCTAGCGGGTAGCACCTACGAGCAGTACTTC
TRBV4-1	16	TRBD2	once	TRBJ2-1	CASSVGASGSYNEQFF	TGCGCCAGCAGCGTTGGGGCTAGCGGGAGTTACAATGAGCAGTTCTTC
TRBV29-1	15	TRBD2	-	TRBJ2-3	CSVSLAGASTDTQYF	TGCAGCGTTTCTCTAGCGGGGGCTAGCACAGATACGCAGTATTTT
TRBV18	16	-	once	TRBJ2-2	CASSFTGGKNTGELFF	TGTGCCAGCTCCTTTACCGGGGGAAAGAACACCGGGGAGCTGTTTTTT
TRBV19	14	-	-	TRBJ1-2	CASSIRGRNYGYTF	TGTGCCAGTAGTATAAGGGGCAGGAACTATGGCTACACCTTC
TRBV30	12	TRBD1	-	TRBJ1-2	CAWTTGAHGYTF	TGTGCCTGGACGACAGGGGCCCATGGCTACACCTTC
TRBV2	14	TRBD2	-	TRBJ2-1	CASSGGSSYNEQFF	TGTGCCAGCAGCGGCGGGAGCTCCTACAATGAGCAGTTCTTC
TRBV19	14	TRBD1	-	TRBJ1-5	CARRQGESNQPQHF	TGTGCCAGGCGACAGGGAGAAAGCAATCAGCCCCAGCATTTT
TRBV4-3	14	-	-	TRBJ1-2	CASSQDRVNYGYTF	TGCGCCAGCAGCCAAGACAGGGTAAACTATGGCTACACCTTC
TRBV4-1	13	TRBD2	-	TRBJ2-1	CASSQVGGSEQFF	TGCGCCAGCAGCCAAGTCGGGGGGAGTGAGCAGTTCTTC
TRBV28	16	TRBD2	-	TRBJ2-3	CASSTSGSKSTDTQYF	TGTGCCAGCAGCACTAGCGGGAGTAAAAGCACAGATACGCAGTATTTT
TRBV4-1	16	-	-	TRBJ2-5	CASSQAHPQYQETQYF	TGCGCCAGCAGCCAAGCCCACCCGCAGTACCAAGAGACCCAGTACTTC
TRBV5-4	12	-	-	TRBJ1-1	CASSDGGVEAFF	TGTGCCAGCAGCGACGGGGGGGTTGAAGCTTTCTTT
TRBV9	16	TRBD1	-	TRBJ1-1	CASSPQDDRGRTEAFF	TGTGCCAGCAGCCCCCAGGACGACAGGGGGCGGACTGAAGCTTTCTTT
TRBV7-9	17	-	-	TRBJ2-2	CSSSLEDAPRGTGELFF	TGTTCCAGCAGCCTAGAGGACGCCCCTAGGGGCACCGGGGAGCTGTTTTTT
TRBV7-9	12	-	-	TRBJ2-3	CASSLLTDTQYF	TGTGCCAGCAGCTTACTCACAGATACGCAGTATTTT
TRBV5-4	14	-	-	TRBJ1-1	CASSRRGGFTEAFF	TGTGCCAGCAGCCGGAGGGGGGGCTTCACTGAAGCTTTCTTT
TRBV28	18	-	-	TRBJ2-7	CASSSPDFGQEYSYEQYF	TGTGCCAGCAGCTCCCCTGATTTTGGGCAGGAATATAGCTACGAGCAGTACTTC
TRBV5-6	17	TRBD2	-	TRBJ2-7	CASSFGAGGPLGNEQYF	TGTGCCAGCAGCTTTGGGGCGGGAGGGCCACTCGGGAACGAGCAGTACTTC